The text below deals with one T cell receptor beta chain. The antigen is not known. This entry comes from a study of regulatory T cells in long-lasting Graves disease. Building the TCR beta libraries relied on iRepertoire HTBI primers, and CDR3 regions underwent Arm-PCR. Per the study methods: Spanning all samples, the identified segments comprised roughly 66 TRBV and around 15 TRBJ. Via MiXCR, TCRdb re-called the multiplex PCR reads, giving one row per CDR3 protein. In this record, the V and J calls reflect TCRdb's handling and not the investigators' own analysis. The sample consists of 390,000 or so distinct CDR3 sequences, roughly 24% of them appearing once. Time point here: persistent/refractory GD, antithyroid drugs over 5 years with positive TRAb. PBMCs were the source of the RNA used for TCR sequencing. Regarding the study as a whole: Persistent patients shared more public clonotypes (approximately 2,900) than new patients (roughly 970).

Sequencing was performed on peripheral blood mononuclear cells (PBMCs), taken when the disease was refractory, from a patient treated with antithyroid drugs. This clonotype originated in a middle-aged woman with Graves disease.

As DNA, the CDR3 is TGTGCCATCAGTGAGTCACTTTTGGGACAGGGGAATCAGCCCCAGCATTTT. It specifies CAISESLLGQGNQPQHF. V and J are TRBV10-3 and TRBJ1-5; 10 nucleotides agree with TRBD1. The germline CDR1 and CDR2 sequences are ENHRY and SYGVKD. The ends lost 0 bases at V and 4 bases at J; junction bases unmatched: 6. The CDR3 loop spans 17 amino acids.